This TCR beta chain was profiled in a study of identical twins (dated by TCRdb to 2015 to 2016). Study-wide context: To test whether fetal clonotypes persist, this study deep-sequenced TCR alpha and beta repertoires from monozygotic twins, from unrelated adults of various ages, and from cord blood. To rule out contamination, replicate twin experiments were performed at different times with different library preparation protocols. On the study overall, not on this receptor specifically: A weaker excess of twin sharing was found in beta out-of-frame sequences because the signal-to-noise ratio was lowered by fewer shared sequences. Because the same donors could not be followed over many years, conclusions were based on cross-sectional statistical analysis. Compared with coincidental sharing between unrelated individuals, an excess of low generation-probability sequences was observed among out-of-frame TCR alpha sequences shared between twins. Fewer insertions were carried by abundant cord blood beta clonotypes, a similar but weaker trend appeared in young adult naive repertoires, and no such trend appeared in memory repertoires. Invariant T cells such as MAIT and iNKT could partly confound zero-insertion analyses, although diverse VJ usage argued against such confounding for most clonotypes. Out-of-frame TCR alpha sharing in monozygotic twins was systematically underestimated by recombination models, whereas sharing between unrelated individuals was in agreement with the recombination models.

Every donor was a healthy Caucasian. Three pairs of female monozygotic twins, all aged 18 to 29 years, were included in the twin cohort. Positive isolation kits from Invitrogen were used to isolate the CD4+ and CD8+ T cell populations. The method was 5' RACE. TCRdb lists the instrument as Illumina HiSeq 2000. Template switching introduced a universal primer binding site; the final cDNA contained a unique molecular identifier, enabling accurate counting of TCR cDNA molecules. First-strand cDNA for TCR alpha and beta chains was synthesized from specific primers in the conserved constant-segment region. To control for contamination, every cDNA library was double barcoded, receiving both a SMART-Mk sample barcode and Illumina barcodes. TruSeq adapter sequences along with Illumina sample barcodes were introduced in two successive PCR steps. TCR alpha and beta cDNA libraries were sequenced on the Illumina HiSeq platform with custom primers. Under the source paper's analysis protocol: MiGEC was used to process raw reads and extract unique molecular identifiers, and MiXCR was used to find CDR3 positions. Recombination models were inferred per individual with the repgenHMM and IGoR tools using an EM algorithm. Shared clonotypes were analyzed with the tcR package in R, and sharing was normalized by the product of cloneset sizes. To study raw recombination free of thymic and clonal selection effects, out-of-frame nonproductive sequences were analyzed. Clones were called with MiXCR by TCRdb after fastp trimmed the public reads at Q25, and only in-frame beta chains were retained. Identical CDR3 protein sequences are pooled into one entry, listed with their most common genes and DNA. The V and J calls, along with clone size, are taken from TCRdb and not from the paper's own processing. For this sample there are a few hundred thousand distinct CDR3 sequences; about 15% appear just once. Roughly 0.44% of the sample is in the top ten clones.

This clonotype has a handful of counts. Its binding antigen is unknown. Base quality data are lacking; no much larger clone is found one base away. Per the germline V gene, MNHEY is the CDR1 and SVGAGI is the CDR2. V is pared back by 4 bases and J by 5 bases, with 14 bases lying between the germline termini. The CDR3 starts with the cysteine, ends with the phenylalanine, and has 14 residues. Just the 42-base CDR3 DNA is kept, in frame starting at base 1. The data were also submitted as part of a second study, on yellow fever vaccine responses in identical twins. As the second publication notes: The authors reported that the T cell response to vaccination in identical twins appeared partly convergent and partly personalized. The study precisely tracked vaccine-responding T cell clones in identical twins.

This TCR was recovered from a woman aged 18-29 years in good health. Material for sequencing was CD4+ T cells sorted from blood. The rearrangement combines TRBV6-5 with TRBJ2-5, and the D gene may be TRBD1, 6 bases matching. In nucleotide form, the sequence is TGTGCCAGCAGTTGGGGGCAGGGAGCGGAGACCCAGTACTTC. Translated, this gives CASSWGQGAETQYF.